What follows describes a single T cell receptor beta chain. Its cognate antigen is unknown. The CDR3 has 11 amino acids. Germline V gene data show CDR1 as MNHEY and CDR2 as SMNVEV (reference sequence). V was trimmed by 8 bases and J by 2 bases, leaving 7 bases between them. This sample stems from a study of Ad26.COV2.S vaccination and SARS-CoV-2 variants. Study-level findings and limits: Placebo and vaccine recipients had non-spike TCR breadth that was similar.

Sequenced by immunoSEQ multiplex PCR; TCRdb stores in-frame clones only, minus some. The sample consists of about 470,000 clones, around 91% of them appearing once. Regarding treatment: roughly 20 received Ad26.COV2.S at low or high dose, single or two shots; a few received placebo; per-sample allocation not given. Material that was analyzed had been drawn on day 63 after the first vaccine or placebo injection. Whoever gave the sample was an adult aged 18-55 years in Boston. This specimen consisted of peripheral blood, obtained in a trial of Ad26.COV2.S vaccine versus placebo. This sequence originates from a person aged 18-60 years who received the Ad26.COV2.S COVID-19 vaccine or a placebo. The chain employs TRBV27 and TRBJ2-7; no definite D call. The CDR3, as DNA: TGTGCCAGCCCCGGGCCCTACGAGCAGTACTTC. Residues: CASPGPYEQYF.